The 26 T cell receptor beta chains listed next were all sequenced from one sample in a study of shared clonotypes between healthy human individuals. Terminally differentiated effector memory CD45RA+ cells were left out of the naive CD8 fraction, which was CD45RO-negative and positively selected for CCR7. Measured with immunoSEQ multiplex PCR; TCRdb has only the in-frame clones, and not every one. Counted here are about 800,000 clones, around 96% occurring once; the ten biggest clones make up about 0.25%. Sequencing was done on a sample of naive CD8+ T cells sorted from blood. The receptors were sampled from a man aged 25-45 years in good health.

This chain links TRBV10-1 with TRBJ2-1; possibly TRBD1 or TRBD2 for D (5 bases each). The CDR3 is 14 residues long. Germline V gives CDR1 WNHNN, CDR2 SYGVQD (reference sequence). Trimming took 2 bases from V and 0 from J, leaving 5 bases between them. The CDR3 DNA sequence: TGCGCCAGCAGTGAGGGGGGCTCCTACAATGAGCAGTTCTTC. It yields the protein CASSEGGSYNEQFF.

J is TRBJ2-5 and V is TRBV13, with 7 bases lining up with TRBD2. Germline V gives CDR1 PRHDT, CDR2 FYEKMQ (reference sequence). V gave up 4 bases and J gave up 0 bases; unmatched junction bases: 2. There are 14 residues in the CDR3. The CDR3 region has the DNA TGTGCCAGCAGCTCCGCGGGGGACCAAGAGACCCAGTACTTC. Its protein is CASSSAGDQETQYF.

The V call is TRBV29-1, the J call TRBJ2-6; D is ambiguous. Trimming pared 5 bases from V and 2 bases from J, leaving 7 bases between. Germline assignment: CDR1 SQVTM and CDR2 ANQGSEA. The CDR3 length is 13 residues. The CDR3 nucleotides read TGCAGCGTTTGGGTTCCTGGGGCCAACGTCCTGACTTTC. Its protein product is CSVWVPGANVLTF.

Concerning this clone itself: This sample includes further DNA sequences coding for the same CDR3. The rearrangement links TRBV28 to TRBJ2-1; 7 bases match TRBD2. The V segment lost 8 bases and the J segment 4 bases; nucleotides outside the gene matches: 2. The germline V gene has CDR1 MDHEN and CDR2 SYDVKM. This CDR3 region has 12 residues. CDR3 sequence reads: CASRGGYNEQFF. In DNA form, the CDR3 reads TGTGCCAGCCGCGGGGGATACAATGAGCAGTTCTTC.

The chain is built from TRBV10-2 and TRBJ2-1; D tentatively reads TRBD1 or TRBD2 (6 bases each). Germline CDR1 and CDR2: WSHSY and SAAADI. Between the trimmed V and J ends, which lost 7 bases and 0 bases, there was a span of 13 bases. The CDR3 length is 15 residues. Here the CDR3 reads CASTPGASSYNEQFF. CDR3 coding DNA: TGCGCCAGCACTCCGGGGGCCAGCTCCTACAATGAGCAGTTCTTC.

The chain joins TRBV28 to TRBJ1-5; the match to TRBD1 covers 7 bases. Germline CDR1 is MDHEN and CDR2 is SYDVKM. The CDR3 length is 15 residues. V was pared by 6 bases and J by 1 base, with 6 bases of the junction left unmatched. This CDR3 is CASSPTGVSNQPQHF. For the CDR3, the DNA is TGTGCCAGCAGCCCAACAGGGGTCAGCAATCAGCCCCAGCATTTT. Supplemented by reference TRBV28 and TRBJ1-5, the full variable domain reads DVKVTQSSRYLVKRTGEKVFLECVQDMDHENMFWYRQDPGLGLRLIYFSYDVKMKEKGDIPEGYSVSREKKERFSLILESASTNQTSMYLCASSPTGVSNQPQHFGDGTRLSIL.

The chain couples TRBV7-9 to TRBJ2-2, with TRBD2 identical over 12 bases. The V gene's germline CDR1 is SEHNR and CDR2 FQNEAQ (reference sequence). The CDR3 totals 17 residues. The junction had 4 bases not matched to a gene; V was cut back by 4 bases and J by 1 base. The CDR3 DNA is TGTGCCAGCAGCTATGGACTAGCGGGATTGAACACCGGGGAGCTGTTTTTT. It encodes CASSYGLAGLNTGELFF.

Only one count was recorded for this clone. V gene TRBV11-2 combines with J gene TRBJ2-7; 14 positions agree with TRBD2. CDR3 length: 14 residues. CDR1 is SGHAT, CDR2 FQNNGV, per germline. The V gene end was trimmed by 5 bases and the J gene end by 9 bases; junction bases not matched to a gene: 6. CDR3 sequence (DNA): TGTGCCAGCAGCCTGGGACTAGCGGGAGATTGGCAGTACTTC. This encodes CASSLGLAGDWQYF.

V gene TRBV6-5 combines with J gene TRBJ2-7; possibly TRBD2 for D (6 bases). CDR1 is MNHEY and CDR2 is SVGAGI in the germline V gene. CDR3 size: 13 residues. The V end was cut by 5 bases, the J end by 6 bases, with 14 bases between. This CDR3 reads CASSPRLGGEQYF. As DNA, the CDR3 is TGTGCCAGCAGTCCACGGCTGGGGGGCGAGCAGTACTTC.

The CDR3 loop reads CATSTEIDRDRGDYEQYF. CDR3 DNA: TGTGCCACCAGCACAGAAATTGATCGGGACAGGGGCGACTACGAGCAGTACTTC. The gene calls are TRBV15 and TRBJ2-7; TRBD1 matches at 10 bases. The germline V gene has CDR1 LNHNV and CDR2 YYDKDF (reference sequence). Trimming cost V 4 bases and J 3 bases; bases outside gene matches: 15. The CDR3 is made up of 18 amino acids.

The CDR3 protein is CASSLGRIAGVQETQYF. As DNA, the CDR3 is TGTGCCAGCAGCTTAGGCCGTATAGCGGGAGTTCAAGAGACCCAGTACTTC. The chain couples TRBV13 to TRBJ2-5; 9 nucleotides agree with TRBD2. The germline V gene has CDR1 PRHDT and CDR2 FYEKMQ (reference sequence). The V and J ends lost 0 bases and 2 bases, in that order; junction bases with no gene match: 7. The CDR3 is made up of 17 amino acids.

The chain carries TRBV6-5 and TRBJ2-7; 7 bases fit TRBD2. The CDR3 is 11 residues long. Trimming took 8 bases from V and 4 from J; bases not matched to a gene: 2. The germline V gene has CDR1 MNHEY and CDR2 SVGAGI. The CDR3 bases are TGTGCCAGCGGTAGCGGGTACGAGCAGTACTTC. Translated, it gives CASGSGYEQYF.

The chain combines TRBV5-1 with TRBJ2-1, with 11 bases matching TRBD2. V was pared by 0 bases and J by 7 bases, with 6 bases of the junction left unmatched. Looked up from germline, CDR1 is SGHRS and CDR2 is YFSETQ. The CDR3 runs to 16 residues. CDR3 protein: CASSLVLSSGRNEQFF. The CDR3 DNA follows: TGCGCCAGCAGCTTGGTATTGTCTAGCGGGAGGAATGAGCAGTTCTTC.

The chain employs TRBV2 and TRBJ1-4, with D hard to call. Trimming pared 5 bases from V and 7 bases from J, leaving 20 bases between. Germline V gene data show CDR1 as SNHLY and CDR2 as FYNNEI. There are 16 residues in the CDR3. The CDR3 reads CASSTLKGPSGEKLFF. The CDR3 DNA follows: TGTGCCAGCAGTACCCTAAAGGGCCCTTCTGGTGAAAAACTGTTTTTT.

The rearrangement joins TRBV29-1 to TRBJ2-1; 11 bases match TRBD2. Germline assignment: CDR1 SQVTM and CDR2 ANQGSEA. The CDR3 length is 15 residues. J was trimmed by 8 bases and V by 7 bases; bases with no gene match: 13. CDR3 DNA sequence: TGCAGCGCTATTGGACTAGCGGGTCAGGTGGATGAGCAGTTCTTC. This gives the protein CSAIGLAGQVDEQFF.

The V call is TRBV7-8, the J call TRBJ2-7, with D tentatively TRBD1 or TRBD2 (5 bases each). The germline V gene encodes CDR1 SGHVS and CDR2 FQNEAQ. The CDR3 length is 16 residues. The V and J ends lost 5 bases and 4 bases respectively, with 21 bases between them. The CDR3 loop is CASSIYRTPREYEQYF. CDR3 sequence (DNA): TGTGCCAGCAGCATCTACCGGACTCCCAGGGAGTACGAGCAGTACTTC.

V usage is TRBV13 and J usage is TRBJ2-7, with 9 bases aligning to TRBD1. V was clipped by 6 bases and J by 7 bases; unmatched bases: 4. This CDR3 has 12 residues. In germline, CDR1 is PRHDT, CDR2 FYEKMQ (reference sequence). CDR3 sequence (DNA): TGTGCCAGCAGTACAGGGGGCTTGGAGCAGTACTTC. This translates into CASSTGGLEQYF.

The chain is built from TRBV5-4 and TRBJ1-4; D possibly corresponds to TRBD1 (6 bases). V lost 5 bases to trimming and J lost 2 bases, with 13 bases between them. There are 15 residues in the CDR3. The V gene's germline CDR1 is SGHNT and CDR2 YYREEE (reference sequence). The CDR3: CASRDRFSTNEKLFF. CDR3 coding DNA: TGTGCCAGCAGAGACAGGTTTAGCACTAATGAAAAACTGTTTTTT.

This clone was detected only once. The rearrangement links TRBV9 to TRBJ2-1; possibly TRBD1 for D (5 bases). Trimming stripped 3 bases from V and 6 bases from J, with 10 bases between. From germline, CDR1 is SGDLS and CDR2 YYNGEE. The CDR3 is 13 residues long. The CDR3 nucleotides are TGTGCCAGCAGCGACCGACAGTCCAATGAGCAGTTCTTC. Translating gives CASSDRQSNEQFF.

For the CDR3, the DNA is TGTGCCAGCAGTCCGGGAACAAATGAGCAGTTCTTC. Amino acid sequence: CASSPGTNEQFF. V is TRBV6-5 and J is TRBJ2-1; tentatively, D is TRBD2 (5 bases). The CDR3 is 12 residues long. V was pared by 5 bases and J by 7 bases, with 9 bases between. The germline CDR1 and CDR2 sequences are MNHEY and SVGAGI.

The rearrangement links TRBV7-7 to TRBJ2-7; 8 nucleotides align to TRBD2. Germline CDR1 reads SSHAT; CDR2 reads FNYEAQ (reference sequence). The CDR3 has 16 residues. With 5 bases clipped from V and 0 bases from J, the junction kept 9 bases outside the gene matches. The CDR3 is CASSPRGGLSSYEQYF. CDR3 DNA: TGTGCCAGCAGCCCCCGGGGGGGCCTGAGCTCCTACGAGCAGTACTTC.

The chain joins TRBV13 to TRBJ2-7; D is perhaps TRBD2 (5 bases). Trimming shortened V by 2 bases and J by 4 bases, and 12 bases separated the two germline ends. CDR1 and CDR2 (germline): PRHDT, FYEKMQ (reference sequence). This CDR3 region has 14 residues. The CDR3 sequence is CASSLRGPDYEQYF. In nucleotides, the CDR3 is TGTGCCAGCAGCTTACGAGGGCCGGATTACGAGCAGTACTTC.

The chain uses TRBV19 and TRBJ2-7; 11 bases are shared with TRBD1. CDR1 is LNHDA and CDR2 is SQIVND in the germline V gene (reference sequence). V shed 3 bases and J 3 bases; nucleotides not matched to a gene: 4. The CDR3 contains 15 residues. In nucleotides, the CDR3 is TGTGCCAGTAGTATTGGGACAGGGGGTTTCTACGAGCAGTACTTC. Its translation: CASSIGTGGFYEQYF.

The CDR3 DNA follows: TGTGCCATCAGTACGTACGGGTACGAGCAGTACTTC. It encodes CAISTYGYEQYF. The chain is built from TRBV10-3 and TRBJ2-7; no clear D. Trimming left V 5 bases short and J 4 bases short, with 9 bases between. Germline CDR1 and CDR2: ENHRY and SYGVKD. CDR3 length: 12 amino acids.

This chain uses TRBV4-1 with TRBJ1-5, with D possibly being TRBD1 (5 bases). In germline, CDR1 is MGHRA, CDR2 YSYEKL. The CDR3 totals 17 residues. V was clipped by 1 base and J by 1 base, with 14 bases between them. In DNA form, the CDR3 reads TGCGCCAGCAGCCAAGTGATGCAGGGCAGAAGCAATCAGCCCCAGCATTTT. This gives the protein CASSQVMQGRSNQPQHF.

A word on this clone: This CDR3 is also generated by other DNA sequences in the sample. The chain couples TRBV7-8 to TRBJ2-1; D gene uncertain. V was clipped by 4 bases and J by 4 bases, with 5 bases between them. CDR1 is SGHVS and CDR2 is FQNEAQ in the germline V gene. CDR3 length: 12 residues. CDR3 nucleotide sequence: TGTGCCAGCAGCTCAGGATACAATGAGCAGTTCTTC. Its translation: CASSSGYNEQFF.